What follows is one T cell receptor (beta chain) and its context. The antigen remains unidentified. This record comes from a study of blood T cells in healthy people across ages. Then a second PCR, running roughly 7 to 11 cycles, was carried out with a sample-barcoded 5' primer and a J-beta primer mix. Each CDR3 protein is one row after TCRdb ran MiXCR on the 5' RACE reads. Among 890,000 or so distinct CDR3 sequences listed, approximately 65% were seen once. Findings of the study overall: Per million T cells, TCR beta diversity dropped about linearly as age rose.

This TCR was recovered from a man aged 30 to 39 in good health. Sequencing used blood.

CDR3 residues: CASSYVGGRGQETQYF. As DNA, the CDR3 is TGTGCCAGCAGTTACGTAGGGGGCAGGGGTCAAGAGACCCAGTACTTC. This chain uses TRBV6-5 with TRBJ2-5, with 7 bases that match TRBD1. Germline V gives CDR1 MNHEY, CDR2 SVGAGI. With 2 bases clipped from V and 2 bases from J, the junction kept 8 bases outside the gene matches. The CDR3 has 16 amino acids.